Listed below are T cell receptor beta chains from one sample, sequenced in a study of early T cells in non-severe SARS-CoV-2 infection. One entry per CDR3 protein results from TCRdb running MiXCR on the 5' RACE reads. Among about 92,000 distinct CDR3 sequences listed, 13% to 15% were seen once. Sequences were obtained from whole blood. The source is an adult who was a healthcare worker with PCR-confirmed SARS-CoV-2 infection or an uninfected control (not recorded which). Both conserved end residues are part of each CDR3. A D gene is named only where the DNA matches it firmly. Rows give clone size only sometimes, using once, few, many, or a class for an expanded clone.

CDR3 protein: CASSSNRDRGYEQYF
V gene: TRBV5-5
clone size: NA
J gene: TRBJ2-7
D gene: TRBD1

CDR3 protein: CASSQDGRGVNQPQHF
V gene: TRBV4-2
clone size: NA
J gene: TRBJ1-5
D gene: NA

CDR3 protein: CASSSYDSRVLYGYTF
V gene: TRBV11-2
clone size: few
J gene: TRBJ1-2
D gene: NA

CDR3 protein: CSAWTANYGYTF
V gene: TRBV20-1
clone size: NA
J gene: TRBJ1-2
D gene: NA

CDR3 protein: CASSLAAGSYNEQFF
V gene: TRBV11-2
clone size: few
J gene: TRBJ2-1
D gene: TRBD2

CDR3 protein: CSARDRPMAAFF
V gene: TRBV20-1
clone size: NA
J gene: TRBJ1-1
D gene: NA

CDR3 protein: CASRLLAGDYNEQFF
V gene: TRBV2
clone size: few
J gene: TRBJ2-1
D gene: TRBD2

CDR3 protein: CASSLAGDIASEQYF
V gene: TRBV28
clone size: NA
J gene: TRBJ2-7
D gene: NA

CDR3 protein: CASSQDSFSPLHF
V gene: TRBV7-3
clone size: NA
J gene: TRBJ1-6
D gene: NA

CDR3 protein: CSASHMDEQYF
V gene: TRBV20-1
clone size: few
J gene: TRBJ2-7
D gene: NA

CDR3 protein: CASSLPQTGTSGGKSYEQYF
V gene: TRBV27
clone size: NA
J gene: TRBJ2-7
D gene: TRBD2

CDR3 protein: CSAPDRGYSPLHF
V gene: TRBV20-1
clone size: NA
J gene: TRBJ1-6
D gene: TRBD1

CDR3 protein: CASRKDQTPTNEKLFF
V gene: TRBV4-1
clone size: NA
J gene: TRBJ1-4
D gene: NA

CDR3 protein: CASSNRGQGGEQYF
V gene: TRBV2
clone size: NA
J gene: TRBJ2-7
D gene: TRBD1

CDR3 protein: CASRAGTGYPEAFF
V gene: TRBV12-3/TRBV12-4
clone size: many
J gene: TRBJ1-1
D gene: TRBD1

CDR3 protein: CASSSEDYNEQFF
V gene: TRBV5-1
clone size: many
J gene: TRBJ2-1
D gene: NA

CDR3 protein: CASSQDSQPVRELFF
V gene: TRBV3-1
clone size: few
J gene: TRBJ2-2
D gene: NA

CDR3 protein: CAIPGGKPQNTGELFF
V gene: TRBV28
clone size: many
J gene: TRBJ2-2
D gene: TRBD1

CDR3 protein: CASWEGTSYEQYF
V gene: TRBV2
clone size: NA
J gene: TRBJ2-7
D gene: TRBD2

CDR3 protein: CSARDVLLWGNQPQHF
V gene: TRBV20-1
clone size: few
J gene: TRBJ1-5
D gene: NA

CDR3 protein: CASSHRLAGVTGELFF
V gene: TRBV28
clone size: few
J gene: TRBJ2-2
D gene: TRBD2

CDR3 protein: CASSLGHFYEQYF
V gene: TRBV7-9
clone size: NA
J gene: TRBJ2-7
D gene: NA

CDR3 protein: CSVIGQGSSYEQYF
V gene: TRBV29-1
clone size: many
J gene: TRBJ2-7
D gene: TRBD1

CDR3 protein: CASRGGLAGTSTDTQYF
V gene: TRBV28
clone size: NA
J gene: TRBJ2-3
D gene: TRBD2

CDR3 protein: CASSDDGGGIQYF
V gene: TRBV6-4
clone size: few
J gene: TRBJ2-4
D gene: NA

CDR3 protein: CASSTGQGNIQYF
V gene: TRBV7-2
clone size: NA
J gene: TRBJ2-4
D gene: TRBD1